The rows below give T cell receptor beta chains drawn from one sample of a study of blood T cell repertoires in COVID-19. The method was immunoSEQ multiplex PCR; TCRdb's version includes in-frame clones alone and lacks a portion of them. The sample contains about 130,000 clones, 70% to 90% of which appear only once. The sample taken for sequencing was peripheral blood. The receptor source for this set is a woman between 45 and 65 years old who had recovered from COVID-19. The CDR3 runs from the conserved cysteine through the conserved F or W. The order of the fields is V gene, D gene, CDR3 protein. The D gene is left open where the match is weak.

TRBV5-1,-,CASSLVLGGNTEAFF
TRBV18,-,CASSPGGLGYTF
TRBV25-1,TRBD2,CASSDRLREGQETQYF
TRBV29-1,-,CSVPTLRYTGQETQYF
TRBV19,-,CASGVYGTSLPENTGELFF
TRBV30,TRBD1,CAWSYARGQGYTF
TRBV19,-,CASSISFTAGANGYTF
TRBV19,-,CASSRVEASTEAFF
TRBV7-2,-,CASSLAGATYNEQFF
TRBV5-1,-,CASSLGHRDLSTTEQYF
TRBV7-3,-,CASSKQGNYGYTF
TRBV7-6,TRBD2,CASSLRLAGGLDDTQYF
TRBV19,-,CARIVIRSNEQFF
TRBV6-5,-,CASSYEAALETQYF
TRBV7-9,-,CASSHRGYEQYF
TRBV5-6,-,CASSLTDQPQHF
TRBV18,-,CASSQGMNTEAFF
TRBV6-7,TRBD1,CASSSHPGTASEAFF
TRBV28,TRBD1,CASAPTGDISEAFF
TRBV2,-,CASSELGQGTGELFF
TRBV6-4,TRBD2,CASSEQAGASTDTQYF
TRBV19,-,CASSIVNTEAFF
TRBV6-5,-,CASSREPASGTQYF
TRBV6-5,TRBD1,CASSYLQGSTEAFF
TRBV12-3/TRBV12-4,-,CASTASGRGQFF
TRBV11-2,-,CASSLDSGGYGYTF
TRBV30,-,CAWTAQTANQPQHF
TRBV5-1,-,CASSFFVAGELFF
TRBV9,-,CASSLQTGYGYTF
TRBV20-1,-,CSASKAGAFTGELFF
TRBV5-5,-,CASSLVVSSYNEQFF
TRBV6-2/TRBV6-3,TRBD1,CASSADRGTQYF
TRBV29-1,-,CSVWLRLVQETQYF
TRBV11-1,-,CASSSRGAKNIQYF
TRBV9,-,CASSEEFGFGETQYF
TRBV5-1,-,CASSQTSSSTDTQYF
TRBV30,TRBD2,CAWSVRGGSSYNEQFF
TRBV18,TRBD1,CASSPRTGDGYTF
TRBV5-4,-,CASSLDPLRQATNYGYTF
TRBV19,-,CASSIIRYNEQFF
TRBV2,TRBD1,CASSGDSSGANVLTF
TRBV4-1,TRBD1,CASSQGQGDTDTQYF
TRBV5-1,TRBD1,CASSLMTGGNTEAFF
TRBV5-6,-,CASSLLGTQPQHF
TRBV6-5,-,CASSLGDTYYGYTF
TRBV10-3,TRBD2,CAINPHGRDEQFF
TRBV28,-,CASSTVLETQYF
TRBV6-5,TRBD1,CASKGQGVETQYF
TRBV12-3/TRBV12-4,-,CASSPRFRNEQFF
TRBV2,TRBD2,CAMGGRVYNEQFF
TRBV2,TRBD1,CASSARGTNQPQHF
TRBV6-4,TRBD1,CASSGTGPNEQFF
TRBV19,-,CASSIRGGNTEAFF
TRBV11-3,TRBD1,CASSLAMTGEVGEQYF